This TCR beta chain was profiled in a study of T-cell memory formation after mild COVID-19. CDR3 length: 15 residues. Trimming shortened V by 6 bases and J by 2 bases, and 14 bases separated the two germline ends. TCRdb reanalysed the 5' RACE reads using MiXCR and keeps one entry per CDR3 protein. The sample consists of approximately 580,000 distinct CDR3 sequences, approximately 20% of them appearing once. The genes are TRBV12-3 or TRBV12-4 and TRBJ2-1, with unresolved D. The receptor comes from an adult woman who had mild COVID-19 (a few samples of this study predate the infection). Cell type and time point are not known. Sequencing used PBMCs or a T cell subset sorted from them (not recorded which). The CDR3 loop reads CASRALVSAYNEQFF. The CDR3 bases are TGTGCCAGCAGAGCTCTGGTCTCCGCCTACAATGAGCAGTTCTTC.